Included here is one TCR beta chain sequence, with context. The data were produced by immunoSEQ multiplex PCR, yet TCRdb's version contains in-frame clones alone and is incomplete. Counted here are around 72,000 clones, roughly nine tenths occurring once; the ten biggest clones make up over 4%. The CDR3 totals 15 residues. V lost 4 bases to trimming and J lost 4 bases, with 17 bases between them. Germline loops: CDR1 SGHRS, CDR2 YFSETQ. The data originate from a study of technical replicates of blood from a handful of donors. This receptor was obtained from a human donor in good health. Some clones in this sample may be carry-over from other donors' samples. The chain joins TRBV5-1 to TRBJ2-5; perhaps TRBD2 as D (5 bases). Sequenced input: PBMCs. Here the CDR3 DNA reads TGCGCCAGCAGCCCCCGAACGGGGAGAGGAGAGACCCAGTACTTC. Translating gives CASSPRTGRGETQYF.